Presented here are 29 T cell receptor beta chains from one specimen sequenced in a study of T cell responses to AZD1222 COVID-19 vaccine. Data came from immunoSEQ multiplex PCR; TCRdb stores just in-frame clones and leaves some out. The sample includes about 63,000 clones, roughly 85% of them seen just once. The source was peripheral blood, collected 28 days after the second AZD1222 dose. The receptors were gathered from an adult who received the AZD1222 COVID-19 vaccine.

In its sample, this clone was seen a few times. The V gene is TRBV4-3, the J gene TRBJ2-1; D gene unclear. Deletions cut 0 bases from V and 4 bases from J, with 10 bases between. Germline lookup yields CDR1 LGHNA and CDR2 YSLEER. The CDR3 sequence is 15 residues long. As DNA, the CDR3 is TGCGCCAGCAGCCAAGATACGGACGAGTACAATGAGCAGTTCTTC. Translation gives CASSQDTDEYNEQFF.

This rearrangement joins TRBV12-5 to TRBJ1-2; D is ambiguous. Germline V gene sequence: CDR1 LGHNT, CDR2 FRNRAP. This CDR3 region has 17 residues. V lost 1 base to trimming and J lost 7 bases, with 22 bases between them. The CDR3 nucleotides read TGTGCTAGTGGTTTGGCAAGCCCCGGTATGTCTTGGGCTGGCTACACCTTC. This translates into CASGLASPGMSWAGYTF.

V is TRBV18 and J is TRBJ1-1; tentatively, D is TRBD1 (6 bases). Germline V gene lookup returns CDR1 KGHSH and CDR2 LQKENI. The CDR3 spans 15 residues. The V end was cut by 2 bases, the J end by 3 bases, with 13 bases between. The CDR3 DNA sequence: TGTGCCAGCTCACCAAGGACAGATTCCTACACTGAAGCTTTCTTT. It specifies CASSPRTDSYTEAFF.

The chain joins TRBV7-9 to TRBJ1-3; no firm D call. V lost 1 base, J lost 8 bases, and 12 bases lay in between. The germline CDR1 and CDR2 sequences are SEHNR and FQNEAQ (reference sequence). The CDR3 sequence is 14 residues long. The CDR3 region has the DNA TGTGCCAGCAGCTTAGATCGCCTCGGGTACACCATATATTTT. Translated: CASSLDRLGYTIYF.

This chain uses TRBV3-1 (or the pseudogene TRBV3-2) with TRBJ1-4; D not resolved. The CDR3 extends over 14 amino acids. V gave up 5 bases and J gave up 8 bases, with 15 bases separating them. Germline V gives CDR1 LGHDT, CDR2 YNNKEL (reference sequence). DNA of the CDR3: TGTGCCAGCAGCAGGGCGGCTACGGAGGAAAAACTGTTTTTT. Its translation: CASSRAATEEKLFF.

CDR3 sequence (DNA): TGTGCCAGTAGTGAGGGACTAGCGGGGGGGCCCATGGAGACCCAGTACTTC. Its translation: CASSEGLAGGPMETQYF. This chain links TRBV19 with TRBJ2-5; TRBD2 agrees at 16 bases. Germline CDR1 is LNHDA and CDR2 is SQIVND (reference sequence). The CDR3 is 17 amino acids. The V and J ends lost 5 bases and 5 bases, in that order; junction bases with no gene match: 8. The variable domain in full, with the rest retrieved from reference TRBV19 and TRBJ2-5, is DGGITQSPKYLFRKEGQNVTLSCEQNLNHDAMYWYRQDPGQGLRLIYYSQIVNDFQKGDIAEGYSVSREKKESFPLTVTSAQKNPTAFYLCASSEGLAGGPMETQYFGPGTRLLVL.

The chain has TRBV7-9 and TRBJ2-2; D gene ambiguous. The CDR3 is made up of 16 amino acids. CDR1 is SEHNR and CDR2 is FQNEAQ in the germline V gene (reference sequence). V gave up 5 bases and J gave up 0 bases, with 13 bases separating them. DNA of the CDR3: TGTGCCAGCAGCCTCCTGTCACTTGCGAACACCGGGGAGCTGTTTTTT. Residues: CASSLLSLANTGELFF.

The chain couples TRBV6-2 or TRBV6-3 to TRBJ1-3; no clear D gene. V lost 6 bases to trimming and J lost 0 bases, with 15 bases between them. Germline V gene data show CDR1 as MNHEY and CDR2 as SVGEGT. The CDR3 runs 16 residues. As DNA, the CDR3 is TGTGCCAGCAGCCCTTTAGGGATTCGCTCTGGAAACACCATATATTTT. Translated: CASSPLGIRSGNTIYF.

The chain recombines TRBV10-1 with TRBJ1-6; the D is unclear. CDR1 and CDR2 from the germline V gene are WNHNN and SYGVQD (reference sequence). The CDR3 length is 12 residues. V was clipped by 10 bases and J by 7 bases, with 11 bases between them. CDR3 loop: CATSKGNSPLHF. CDR3 bases: TGCGCCACAAGCAAGGGCAATTCACCCCTCCACTTT.

This clone was detected only a few times. V is TRBV12-3 or TRBV12-4 and J is TRBJ1-1; 7 nucleotides align to TRBD1. V shed 7 bases and J 4 bases; nucleotides not matched to a gene: 6. The CDR3 length is 13 residues. The CDR3 spells CASTDRASTEAFF. CDR3 nucleotides: TGTGCCAGCACCGACAGGGCATCCACTGAAGCTTTCTTT.

The chain carries TRBV9 and TRBJ2-2; D is unclear. The CDR3 has 12 amino acids. V lost 0 bases, J lost 7 bases, and 4 bases lay in between. Germline V gives CDR1 SGDLS, CDR2 YYNGEE. Written as DNA, the CDR3 is TGTGCCAGCAGCGTAGGCGTCGGGGAGCTGTTTTTT. This codes for CASSVGVGELFF.

The V call is TRBV6-2 or TRBV6-3, the J call TRBJ2-3, with 8 bases lining up with TRBD1. This CDR3 has 16 amino acids. Germline loops: CDR1 MNHEY, CDR2 SVGEGT. V lost 5 bases to trimming and J lost 2 bases; unmatched junction nucleotides: 9. CDR3 bases: TGTGCCAGCAGTCCCACGGACAGGGCGTTCACAGATACGCAGTATTTT. This translates into CASSPTDRAFTDTQYF.

V is TRBV2 and J is TRBJ2-5; the D is unclear. CDR3 length: 14 residues. Germline assignment: CDR1 SNHLY and CDR2 FYNNEI. Trimming removed 2 bases from V and 1 base from J, with 8 bases in between. CDR3 in amino acids: CASSEQDLQETQYF. The CDR3 DNA is TGTGCCAGCAGTGAACAGGACCTCCAAGAGACCCAGTACTTC.

This chain joins TRBV28 and TRBJ1-2, with TRBD1 matching 7 bases. This CDR3 region has 14 residues. With 5 bases clipped from V and 5 bases from J, the junction kept 8 bases outside the gene matches. Germline V gene lookup returns CDR1 MDHEN and CDR2 SYDVKM. CDR3 bases: TGTGCCAGCAGTCCCCTCGGGACAGCGTATGGCTACACCTTC. Translating gives CASSPLGTAYGYTF.

The chain employs TRBV9 and TRBJ1-1; TRBD1 might be the D (5 bases). V was cut by 1 base and J by 1 base, with 8 bases left in between. CDR3 length: 14 amino acids. Germline assignment: CDR1 SGDLS and CDR2 YYNGEE. The CDR3 DNA reads as TGTGCCAGCAGCGTATCAGGACAGAACACTGAAGCTTTCTTT. This gives the protein CASSVSGQNTEAFF.

The chain recombines TRBV10-2 with TRBJ1-1, with unresolved D. This CDR3 comprises 11 residues. The V gene's germline CDR1 is WSHSY and CDR2 SAAADI. Trimming removed 8 bases at V and 2 bases at J, with 6 bases between. The CDR3 bases are TGCGCCAGCGGCGGCAACACTGAAGCTTTCTTT. This codes for CASGGNTEAFF.

The chain joins TRBV5-5 to TRBJ2-7; D is unclear. Germline lookup yields CDR1 SGHKS and CDR2 YYEKEE (reference sequence). V was shortened by 3 bases and J by 1 base, with 2 bases between the two germline ends. This CDR3 spans 11 amino acids. Here the CDR3 DNA reads TGTGCCAGCAGCTCATCCTACGAGCAGTACTTC. It yields the protein CASSSSYEQYF. The variable domain in full, with the rest retrieved from reference TRBV5-5 and TRBJ2-7, is DAGVTQSPTHLIKTRGQQVTLRCSPISGHKSVSWYQQVLGQGPQFIFQYYEKEERGRGNFPDRFSARQFPNYSSELNVNALLLGDSALYLCASSSSYEQYFGPGTRLTVT.

CDR3 bases: TGTGCCAGCAGCTCCTACGTAGGCCCAGGAAACACCATATATTTT. It specifies CASSSYVGPGNTIYF. The chain couples TRBV7-9 to TRBJ1-3; D call uncertain. Germline CDR1 reads SEHNR; CDR2 reads FQNEAQ (reference sequence). The CDR3 spans 15 residues. V lost 4 bases and J 4 bases, leaving 14 bases between the germline ends.

The chain is built from TRBV30 and TRBJ1-3, with 9 bases lining up with TRBD1. V lost 3 bases to trimming and J lost 0 bases; unmatched junction nucleotides: 3. This CDR3 has 15 amino acids. Germline V lookup: CDR1 GTSNPN, CDR2 SVGIG (reference sequence). CDR3 DNA sequence: TGTGCCTGGAGCGTGACAGGGGGCTCTGGAAACACCATATATTTT. Its translation is CAWSVTGGSGNTIYF.

The rearrangement links TRBV4-3 to TRBJ2-7; D gene ambiguous. The V gene lost 0 bases and the J gene lost 1 base, with 7 bases spanning the gap. This CDR3 is 14 amino acids long. Per the germline V gene, CDR1 is LGHNA and CDR2 is YSLEER. The CDR3 sequence is CASSQDLGSYEQYF. The CDR3 region has the DNA TGCGCCAGCAGCCAAGATTTAGGGTCCTACGAGCAGTACTTC.

The chain couples TRBV5-6 to TRBJ2-1; D is uncertain. V was trimmed by 0 bases and J by 6 bases, leaving 7 bases between them. Germline V gives CDR1 SGHDT, CDR2 YYEEEE. There are 13 residues in the CDR3. The CDR3 nucleotides read TGTGCCAGCAGCTTGGCGGTAGGCAATGAGCAGTTCTTC. It yields the protein CASSLAVGNEQFF.

CDR3 sequence (DNA): TGTGCCAGCAGCTGGACTGGGAACACTGAAGCTTTCTTT. Translation gives CASSWTGNTEAFF. The rearrangement links TRBV2 to TRBJ1-1; D call uncertain. V was cut by 6 bases and J by 1 base, with 9 bases left in between. In germline, CDR1 is SNHLY, CDR2 FYNNEI. This CDR3 has 13 residues.

The genes are TRBV2 and TRBJ2-2; D remains ambiguous. The germline CDR1 and CDR2 sequences are SNHLY and FYNNEI. The CDR3 spans 15 residues. Trimming shortened V by 3 bases and J by 0 bases, and 8 bases separated the two germline ends. The CDR3 sequence is CASSDWQANTGELFF. CDR3 nucleotides: TGTGCCAGCAGTGATTGGCAGGCGAACACCGGGGAGCTGTTTTTT.

The chain is built from TRBV5-6 and TRBJ2-7; D gene uncertain. Trimming took 0 bases from V and 6 from J, leaving 7 bases between them. The CDR3 covers 12 residues. Germline V CDR1 and CDR2: SGHDT, YYEEEE. The CDR3 bases are TGTGCCAGCAGCTTGGTTATGCGCGAGCAGTACTTC. It specifies CASSLVMREQYF.

The rearrangement links TRBV11-3 to TRBJ2-2, with D maybe TRBD1 (6 bases). There are 14 residues in the CDR3. The germline V gene encodes CDR1 SGHNT and CDR2 YENEEA. Trimming shortened V by 5 bases and J by 6 bases, and 13 bases separated the two germline ends. The CDR3 sequence is CASSPRTAPGELFF. CDR3 in DNA: TGTGCCAGCAGCCCGAGGACAGCCCCCGGGGAGCTGTTTTTT.

V and J are TRBV6-1 and TRBJ1-2; TRBD1 is a possible D gene (5 bases). The CDR3 has 12 amino acids. Germline lookup yields CDR1 MNHNS and CDR2 SASEGT. V gave up 3 bases and J gave up 4 bases, with 6 bases separating them. The CDR3: CASSEQGYGYTF. The CDR3 DNA is TGTGCCAGCAGTGAGCAGGGCTATGGCTACACCTTC.

J is TRBJ2-7 and V is TRBV5-6; D unclear. Germline V gene lookup returns CDR1 SGHDT and CDR2 YYEEEE. This CDR3 has 13 amino acids. V was trimmed by 1 base and J by 5 bases, leaving 10 bases between them. CDR3 residues: CASSLLQDDEQYF. The CDR3 DNA reads as TGTGCCAGCAGCTTGTTGCAAGACGACGAGCAGTACTTC.

This chain links TRBV28 with TRBJ2-2, with TRBD1 matching over 9 bases. CDR1 and CDR2 from the germline V gene are MDHEN and SYDVKM. The CDR3 extends over 15 amino acids. Unmatched junction bases numbered 6, after V lost 6 bases and J lost 4 bases. The CDR3, as DNA: TGTGCCAGCAGATATTCGGACAGGGGCACCGGGGAGCTGTTTTTT. This codes for CASRYSDRGTGELFF.

In its sample, this clone was seen a few times. This chain links TRBV7-2 with TRBJ2-2; D is possibly TRBD1 (7 bases). The CDR3 loop spans 18 amino acids. The V end lost 1 base, the J end lost 5 bases, and 20 bases lay between the germline ends. Germline-derived CDR1 and CDR2 are SGHTA and FQGNSA. CDR3 in DNA: TGTGCCAGCAGCTTAGTACCACCTGGGGCAGGGGGGACCGGGGAGCTGTTTTTT. Protein sequence: CASSLVPPGAGGTGELFF. The whole variable domain, remainder taken from reference TRBV7-2 and TRBJ2-2, is GAGVSQSPSNKVTEKGKDVELRCDPISGHTALYWYRQSLGQGLEFLIYFQGNSAPDKSGLPSDRFSAERTGGSVSTLTIQRTQQEDSAVYLCASSLVPPGAGGTGELFFGEGSRLTVL.